Reported below is one T cell receptor beta chain. CDR1 and CDR2 (germline): MNHEY, SVGAGI. CDR3 length: 13 residues. Trimming removed 6 bases from V and 5 bases from J, with 13 bases in between. Sequenced by immunoSEQ multiplex PCR; TCRdb stores in-frame clones only, minus some. The table has some 130,000 clones, 84% seen once. The sample originates from a study of T cell responses to AZD1222 COVID-19 vaccine. The material was peripheral blood, obtained on day 0 of AZD1222 vaccination. This TCR derives from an adult in good health. This sequence joins TRBV6-5 and TRBJ1-1; no reliable D call. CDR3 nucleotide sequence: TGTGCCAGCAGGGAGTTGGCGAAGACTGAAGCTTTCTTT. This encodes CASRELAKTEAFF.